This T cell receptor beta chain was sequenced in a study of spatial heterogeneity in lung cancer. Study details: Sequence detection consistently recorded a greater number of beta-chain than alpha-chain sequences. Unique TCR and UMI combinations averaged more than ten appearances each in raw reads. Study findings and constraints: Ubiquitous, expanded tumor-derived TCRs were more frequently observed in blood at resection than at follow-up.

Time point indicated: sample taken at primary tumor resection. Every molecule of TCR cDNA had its own unique molecular identifier. One entry per CDR3 protein, called by TCRdb with MiXCR from the 5' RACE reads. This sample has 48,000 or so distinct CDR3 sequences, with less than 6% found just once. Ten or more counts support this clonotype. Its antigen is not identified. This sample comprised PBMCs, obtained at surgery. The TCR was taken from a male donor with early-stage non-small cell lung cancer.

The CDR3 coding sequence is TGTGCCAGCAGCCCGGTCCCTAGCGGGACAGTCGGTGAGCAGTTCTTC. This encodes CASSPVPSGTVGEQFF. The chain couples TRBV7-8 to TRBJ2-1; 9 positions agree with TRBD2. The germline V gene encodes CDR1 SGHVS and CDR2 FQNEAQ. The CDR3 is 16 amino acids. Unmatched junction bases numbered 14, after V lost 5 bases and J lost 9 bases.